The 27 T cell receptor beta chains presented below share a single source sample, sequenced in a study of cytomegalovirus exposure and HLA in healthy donors. The PCR ran on 60 Vbeta and 13 Jbeta primers. Only in-frame clones appear in the TCRdb table, and some are missing; sequencing was by immunoSEQ multiplex PCR. The sample carries about 96,000 clones, roughly 74% recorded once. Specimen: PBMCs. These receptors all stem from a female donor in good health and CMV-seropositive.

Concerning this clone itself: At one boundary the junction diverges from the germline segment, which might be a read error. V is TRBV7-7 and J is TRBJ1-6; a possible D gene is TRBD1 (6 bases). This CDR3 has 18 amino acids. CDR1 is SSHAT, CDR2 FNYEAQ, per germline (reference sequence). The CDR3 DNA follows: TGTGCTAGCAGCTCCTTCTCTTACACGGGACACTATAATTCACCCCTCCACTTT. Its protein is CASSSFSYTGHYNSPLHF.

This chain connects TRBV28 to TRBJ1-2, with D possibly being TRBD1 (6 bases). Germline CDR1 reads MDHEN; CDR2 reads SYDVKM. V was trimmed by 5 bases and J by 4 bases, leaving 17 bases between them. CDR3 length: 15 residues. The CDR3 loop is CASSPQARGAYGYTF. The CDR3 bases are TGTGCCAGCAGTCCCCAGGCACGGGGGGCCTATGGCTACACCTTC.

The rearrangement joins TRBV9 to TRBJ2-4, with 11 bases identical to TRBD2. This CDR3 contains 15 residues. With V trimmed by 3 bases and J by 7 bases, 6 bases remained unmatched. The germline CDR1 and CDR2 sequences are SGDLS and YYNGEE. The CDR3 sequence: CASSALAGERNIQYF. The CDR3 nucleotides read TGTGCCAGCAGCGCACTAGCGGGAGAGAGGAACATTCAGTACTTC.

The V gene is TRBV7-6, the J gene TRBJ2-2, with 7 bases matching TRBD2. Trimming at V came to 5 bases and at J to 5 bases, leaving 8 bases not matched to a gene. Germline V lookup: CDR1 SGHVS, CDR2 FNYEAQ. The CDR3 has 15 residues. DNA of the CDR3: TGTGCCAGCAGCCAGACTAGCTCCTGGACCGGGGAGCTGTTTTTT. Its translation: CASSQTSSWTGELFF.

This chain links TRBV30 with TRBJ1-6; the D gene is possibly TRBD1 (5 bases). The V end lost 4 bases, the J end lost 8 bases, and 18 bases lay between the germline ends. The CDR3 is made up of 15 amino acids. CDR1 GTSNPN and CDR2 SVGIG come from the germline V gene (reference sequence). This CDR3 reads CAWTIKGAGDSPLHF. The CDR3 DNA follows: TGTGCCTGGACTATAAAAGGGGCAGGTGATTCACCCCTCCACTTT.

The chain carries TRBV7-2 and TRBJ2-7; a possible D gene is TRBD2 (6 bases). The CDR3 loop spans 16 amino acids. Germline-derived CDR1 and CDR2 are SGHTA and FQGNSA. V gave up 2 bases and J gave up 7 bases, with 21 bases separating them. The CDR3 sequence is CASSLLGGIPSEEQYF. As DNA, the CDR3 is TGTGCCAGCAGCTTACTTGGCGGGATACCCTCGGAGGAGCAGTACTTC.

A few counts support this clone. The rearrangement joins TRBV19 to TRBJ1-1; D is unclear. The germline gives CDR1 LNHDA, CDR2 SQIVND (reference sequence). The CDR3 runs 13 residues. V was trimmed by 5 bases and J by 1 base, leaving 8 bases between them. The CDR3 bases are TGTGCCAGTAGTGAGGGAAGGAACACTGAAGCTTTCTTT. Its protein product is CASSEGRNTEAFF. The whole variable domain, filled in from reference TRBV19 and TRBJ1-1, reads DGGITQSPKYLFRKEGQNVTLSCEQNLNHDAMYWYRQDPGQGLRLIYYSQIVNDFQKGDIAEGYSVSREKKESFPLTVTSAQKNPTAFYLCASSEGRNTEAFFGQGTRLTVV.

This chain joins TRBV21-1 and TRBJ2-2; the table's D call of TRBD2 was not tested on the DNA. TRBV21-1 is termed a pseudogene. The CDR3 contains 15 residues. The CDR3 sequence: CASSKAGVHTGELFF. CDR3 bases: TGTGCCAGCAGCAAAGCCGGGGTCCACACCGGGGAGCTGTTTTTT.

This clone was seen once. The chain has TRBV4-3 and TRBJ2-7; 12 nucleotides line up with TRBD2. Germline V gene data show CDR1 as LGHNA and CDR2 as YSLEER. This CDR3 has 15 amino acids. J was trimmed by 7 bases and V by 3 bases; bases with no gene match: 7. The CDR3 DNA follows: TGCGCCAGCAGCCACACTAGCGGGGGGACGAGGGAGCAGTACTTC. Amino acids: CASSHTSGGTREQYF.

The table lists this clone with a count of one. The chain is built from TRBV6-5 and TRBJ1-1, with no clear D. Trimming left V 5 bases short and J 5 bases short, with 9 bases between. CDR1 and CDR2 (germline): MNHEY, SVGAGI. The CDR3 is made up of 12 amino acids. The CDR3 region is CASSAGGTEAFF. The CDR3 DNA sequence: TGTGCCAGCAGTGCAGGAGGAACTGAAGCTTTCTTT.

The chain carries TRBV4-3 and TRBJ2-1, with 7 bases lining up with TRBD2. CDR1 and CDR2 from the germline V gene are LGHNA and YSLEER. CDR3 length: 16 amino acids. The trim removed 4 bases at V and 4 bases at J, leaving 10 bases unmatched. CDR3 protein: CASSPTSAAPYNEQFF. The CDR3 region has the DNA TGCGCCAGCAGCCCCACTAGCGCAGCCCCATACAATGAGCAGTTCTTC.

The rearrangement joins TRBV5-1 to TRBJ2-7; possible D gene TRBD1, 5 bases. The germline CDR1 and CDR2 sequences are SGHRS and YFSETQ. The CDR3 totals 16 residues. V lost 3 bases to trimming and J lost 2 bases, with 18 bases between them. The CDR3 DNA sequence: TGCGCCAGCAGCTCCACGATAGGGGCGCAGGCCTACGAGCAGTACTTC. This encodes CASSSTIGAQAYEQYF. Based on the CDR3 plus reference TRBV5-1 and TRBJ2-7, the full variable domain is KAGVTQTPRYLIKTRGQQVTLSCSPISGHRSVSWYQQTPGQGLQFLFEYFSETQRNKGNFPGRFSGRQFSNSRSEMNVSTLELGDSALYLCASSSTIGAQAYEQYFGPGTRLTVT.

The chain recombines TRBV6-1 with TRBJ1-4; D possibly corresponds to TRBD1 (6 bases). Germline-derived CDR1 and CDR2 are MNHNS and SASEGT. V was trimmed by 4 bases and J by 14 bases, leaving 14 bases between them. This CDR3 has 12 residues. The CDR3 sequence: CASSVAGGPLFF. The CDR3 DNA sequence: TGTGCCAGCAGTGTCGCGGGGGGCCCGCTGTTTTTT.

This chain links TRBV25-1 with TRBJ2-7, with TRBD1 matching over 8 bases. V lost 4 bases, J lost 1 base, and 6 bases stayed unmatched. This CDR3 contains 15 residues. CDR1 and CDR2 from the germline V gene are MGHDK and SYGVNS. The CDR3 DNA follows: TGTGCCAGCAGTGGACGGACAGGGAGGTCCTACGAGCAGTACTTC. The encoded protein is CASSGRTGRSYEQYF.

The chain carries TRBV6-5 and TRBJ1-2; D is undetermined. Germline CDR1 MNHEY, CDR2 SVGAGI. V gave up 9 bases and J gave up 4 bases, with 15 bases separating them. The CDR3 covers 13 residues. CDR3 sequence: CASSREARYGYTF. CDR3 nucleotides: TGTGCCAGTTCGAGGGAAGCGCGCTATGGCTACACCTTC.

The V call is TRBV28, the J call TRBJ1-1; TRBD1 agrees at 9 bases. This CDR3 contains 14 residues. Trimming took 6 bases from V and 11 from J; bases not matched to a gene: 13. CDR1 is MDHEN, CDR2 SYDVKM, per germline. The CDR3 nucleotides read TGTGCCAGCAGCATACAGGGGGCGCCCGGTTCTGCTTTCTTT. As protein: CASSIQGAPGSAFF. Full variable domain (rest looked up from reference TRBV28 and TRBJ1-1): DVKVTQSSRYLVKRTGEKVFLECVQDMDHENMFWYRQDPGLGLRLIYFSYDVKMKEKGDIPEGYSVSREKKERFSLILESASTNQTSMYLCASSIQGAPGSAFFGQGTRLTVV.

The chain has TRBV19 and TRBJ2-7; 10 bases line up with TRBD1. Trimming took 9 bases from V and 3 from J; bases not matched to a gene: 2. This CDR3 contains 12 residues. Germline V gene data show CDR1 as LNHDA and CDR2 as SQIVND (reference sequence). As DNA, the CDR3 is TGTGCCAGCGGACAGGGGGACTACGAGCAGTACTTC. The encoded protein is CASGQGDYEQYF.

This chain uses TRBV30 with TRBJ1-1; 8 positions match TRBD1. Germline values: CDR1 GTSNPN, CDR2 SVGIG (reference sequence). The CDR3 covers 11 residues. V lost 4 bases to trimming and J lost 8 bases; unmatched junction nucleotides: 3. CDR3 nucleotide sequence: TGTGCCTGGATCGGACAGGGAGAAGCTTTCTTT. Translated, it gives CAWIGQGEAFF.

The chain links TRBV11-2 to TRBJ2-7, with TRBD1 identical over 11 bases. The J segment lost 6 bases and the V segment lost 6 bases, leaving 10 bases of the junction unmatched. The CDR3 length is 15 residues. Germline values: CDR1 SGHAT, CDR2 FQNNGV. CDR3 nucleotides: TGTGCCAGCAGAAATACCGGGACAGGGGGTATCGAGCAGTACTTC. It specifies CASRNTGTGGIEQYF.

This clone was counted between two and nine times. The chain carries TRBV28 and TRBJ1-1; TRBD1 agrees at 7 bases. The CDR3 contains 14 residues. With V trimmed by 6 bases and J by 7 bases, 11 bases remained unmatched. The germline V gene encodes CDR1 MDHEN and CDR2 SYDVKM. The CDR3 loop is CASRLGSGTDEAFF. CDR3 nucleotide sequence: TGTGCCAGCAGATTAGGGTCCGGGACAGATGAAGCTTTCTTT.

This rearrangement joins TRBV7-9 to TRBJ2-7, with TRBD2 matching 8 bases. The CDR3 runs 15 residues. Per the germline V gene, CDR1 is SEHNR and CDR2 is FQNEAQ (reference sequence). Trimming cost V 1 base and J 4 bases; bases outside gene matches: 6. CDR3 sequence (DNA): TGTGCCAGCAGCTTAGGGGGGGCTAGCGGGTACGAGCAGTACTTC. It encodes CASSLGGASGYEQYF.

This chain uses TRBV19 with TRBJ2-7; 7 nucleotides match TRBD1. J gave up 2 bases and V 4 bases, and 8 bases lay outside the gene matches. The CDR3 contains 15 residues. Germline V gene data show CDR1 as LNHDA and CDR2 as SQIVND (reference sequence). This CDR3 is CASSTDREATYEQYF. The CDR3 nucleotides read TGTGCCAGTAGTACCGACAGGGAAGCAACCTACGAGCAGTACTTC.

There are a few counts of this clone. The chain links TRBV2 to TRBJ1-2, with 7 bases lining up with TRBD1. The CDR3 has 13 amino acids. Germline CDR1 is SNHLY and CDR2 is FYNNEI. Losses at the gene ends were 6 bases for V and 0 bases for J; bases not matched to a gene: 1. The CDR3 region has the DNA TGTGCCAGCAGAGACAGGGCTAACTATGGCTACACCTTC. This sequence encodes CASRDRANYGYTF.

This clone occurred a few times. The CDR3 reads CASSTASTGVGNTIYF. CDR3 bases: TGCGCCAGCAGCACCGCCTCGACAGGAGTTGGAAACACCATATATTTT. The gene calls are TRBV5-1 and TRBJ1-3; perhaps TRBD1 as D (6 bases). CDR1 and CDR2 from the germline V gene are SGHRS and YFSETQ. The CDR3 spans 16 residues. V was clipped by 4 bases and J by 3 bases, with 17 bases between them.

The chain combines TRBV7-2 with TRBJ2-1; D perhaps matches TRBD2 (5 bases). Trimming removed 4 bases from V and 10 bases from J, with 14 bases in between. The germline V gene encodes CDR1 SGHTA and CDR2 FQGNSA. This CDR3 spans 13 amino acids. The CDR3 bases are TGTGCCAGCAGCTCGGACTGGGGATACGAGCAGTTCTTC. It specifies CASSSDWGYEQFF.

CDR3 protein: CASSQVGGQQVEAFF. CDR3 bases: TGTGCCAGCAGCCAAGTGGGGGGACAGCAGGTCGAAGCTTTCTTT. This chain joins TRBV4-2 and TRBJ1-1; 7 bases line up with TRBD1. After removal of 1 base from V and 8 bases from J, the junction contained 10 bases not matched to a gene. Germline CDR1 and CDR2: LGHNA and YNFKEQ. The CDR3 sequence is 15 residues long.

This chain uses TRBV6-5 with TRBJ2-1, with D perhaps TRBD1 (6 bases). Trimming shortened V by 7 bases and J by 8 bases, and 15 bases separated the two germline ends. Germline V CDR1 and CDR2: MNHEY, SVGAGI. The CDR3 consists of 13 residues. CDR3 DNA: TGTGCCAGCACCGGGGACATGCGGCATGAGCAGTTCTTC. Translating gives CASTGDMRHEQFF.